A single sample gave rise to the 22 T cell receptor beta chains below, sequenced in a study of memory CD4+ T cells and cytomegalovirus serostatus. The sort gate was single viable CD3+CD4+CD8-CD45RO+ cells for memory CD4+ T cells. Sequencing used immunoSEQ multiplex PCR; TCRdb keeps in-frame clones, though not all of them. The sample has just over 45,000 clones; over 75% are singletons. The sample comprised memory CD4+ T cells from blood. The origin of the receptors is an adult in good health and CMV-seronegative.

J is TRBJ2-7 and V is TRBV4-1; D is uncertain. V was cut by 4 bases and J by 0 bases, with 7 bases left in between. Per germline, CDR1 MGHRA and CDR2 YSYEKL. The CDR3 runs to 13 residues. The CDR3 coding sequence is TGCGCCAGCAGCCTTCAGAGCTCCTACGAGCAGTACTTC. It codes for CASSLQSSYEQYF.

The chain recombines TRBV5-1 with TRBJ1-3; 7 bases match TRBD1. Germline V gives CDR1 SGHRS, CDR2 YFSETQ. Losses at the gene ends were 4 bases for V and 2 bases for J; bases not matched to a gene: 0. The CDR3 is 13 residues long. This CDR3 reads CASSDRAGNTIYF. For the CDR3, the DNA is TGCGCCAGCAGCGACAGGGCTGGAAACACCATATATTTT.

There are a few counts of this clone. The V and J genes are TRBV27 and TRBJ1-4; 12 bases align to TRBD1. The CDR3 is 17 residues long. V shed 8 bases and J 3 bases; nucleotides not matched to a gene: 10. The germline gives CDR1 MNHEY, CDR2 SMNVEV (reference sequence). The CDR3 loop is CASSGTGGRLANEKLFF. DNA of the CDR3: TGTGCCAGCTCCGGGACAGGGGGCCGGTTGGCTAATGAAAAACTGTTTTTT.

This clone was counted only a few times. The V and J genes are TRBV11-2 and TRBJ1-6, with unresolved D. Germline V gene sequence: CDR1 SGHAT, CDR2 FQNNGV. The length of the CDR3 is 13 residues. The V and J ends lost 4 bases and 7 bases respectively, with 8 bases between them. CDR3 bases: TGTGCCAGCAGCTCGGGTGGAAATTCACCCCTCCACTTT. The encoded protein is CASSSGGNSPLHF.

This chain links TRBV5-6 with TRBJ1-1, with TRBD1 as a possible D gene (6 bases). Per the germline V gene, CDR1 is SGHDT and CDR2 is YYEEEE. Trimming took off 4 bases at V and 4 bases at J, with 17 bases between the two ends. The CDR3 spans 15 residues. CDR3 residues: CASSIGGYERTEAFF. Written as DNA, the CDR3 is TGTGCCAGCAGCATAGGGGGGTATGAGCGCACTGAAGCTTTCTTT.

The rearrangement links TRBV15 to TRBJ2-3; D may be TRBD1 (5 bases). Germline loops: CDR1 LNHNV, CDR2 YYDKDF (reference sequence). V was cut by 1 base and J by 2 bases, with 7 bases left in between. The CDR3 has 14 amino acids. DNA for the CDR3: TGTGCCACCAGCAGAGTAGGGGCCACAGATACGCAGTATTTT. It encodes CATSRVGATDTQYF.

V is TRBV5-1 and J is TRBJ1-1; 10 bases map to TRBD1. The CDR3 consists of 15 residues. V lost 3 bases and J lost 6; bases outside the gene matches: 8. Per the germline V gene, CDR1 is SGHRS and CDR2 is YFSETQ. CDR3 sequence: CASSYRTGGKSEAFF. CDR3 coding DNA: TGCGCCAGCAGCTATCGGACAGGGGGAAAGTCTGAAGCTTTCTTT.

This clone occurred once. A read error may produce the germline difference seen at one junction end. The gene calls are TRBV6-5 and TRBJ2-5, with D unclear. Germline assignment: CDR1 MNHEY and CDR2 SVGAGI. CDR3 length: 13 amino acids. CDR3 sequence: CAISGARVETQYF. CDR3 nucleotide sequence: TGTGCCATCAGTGGTGCCCGAGTAGAGACCCAGTACTTC.

This chain links TRBV28 with TRBJ1-6, with TRBD1 matching over 7 bases. With V trimmed by 6 bases and J by 12 bases, 17 bases remained unmatched. The germline V gene encodes CDR1 MDHEN and CDR2 SYDVKM. CDR3 length equals 16 residues. The CDR3 sequence: CASSELRDSRGIPLHF. CDR3 DNA: TGTGCCAGCAGCGAACTCCGGGACAGTCGTGGGATACCCCTCCACTTT.

The V and J genes are TRBV2 and TRBJ2-5; D ambiguous. Trimming shortened V by 6 bases and J by 2 bases, and 19 bases separated the two germline ends. The CDR3 length is 16 residues. Germline CDR1 reads SNHLY; CDR2 reads FYNNEI. CDR3 in DNA: TGTGCCAGCAGCGATTTAGGTGGGGTCGGTCAAGAGACCCAGTACTTC. This codes for CASSDLGGVGQETQYF.

The sample holds a few counts of this clone. The chain has TRBV9 and TRBJ1-1, with no clear D. CDR1 and CDR2 (germline): SGDLS, YYNGEE. The CDR3 runs to 13 residues. V was cut by 1 base and J by 4 bases, with 8 bases left in between. The chain's CDR3 is CASSVMTSTEAFF. As DNA, the CDR3 is TGTGCCAGCAGCGTAATGACCTCCACTGAAGCTTTCTTT.

This clone is medium-sized within its sample. The chain joins TRBV5-1 to TRBJ2-7, with D uncertain. The V gene's germline CDR1 is SGHRS and CDR2 YFSETQ. V was pared by 0 bases and J by 4 bases, with 2 bases between. The CDR3 is 11 amino acids. CDR3 bases: TGCGCCAGCAGCTTGGAGTACGAGCAGTACTTC. Protein: CASSLEYEQYF.

The chain recombines TRBV6-5 with TRBJ2-2, with D possibly TRBD1 on 6 matching bases. The ends were cut back, 5 bases at V and 5 bases at J, with 9 bases in the middle. Germline V gene lookup returns CDR1 MNHEY and CDR2 SVGAGI. The length of the CDR3 is 13 residues. The CDR3: CASSLQGTGELFF. DNA of the CDR3: TGTGCCAGCAGTCTACAGGGTACCGGGGAGCTGTTTTTT.

There are a few counts of this clone. The chain employs TRBV5-1 and TRBJ2-3, with TRBD1 matching 9 bases. CDR3 size: 18 residues. In germline, CDR1 is SGHRS, CDR2 YFSETQ. V dropped 5 bases and J dropped 3; count of bases not matched to a gene: 16. The CDR3: CASSPSVVPGQGTDTQYF. The CDR3 bases are TGCGCCAGCAGTCCCTCAGTTGTACCGGGACAGGGAACAGATACGCAGTATTTT.

This chain connects TRBV29-1 to TRBJ1-5; D is possibly TRBD1 (5 bases). Germline V CDR1 and CDR2: SQVTM, ANQGSEA. This CDR3 has 13 amino acids. Trimming left V 5 bases short and J 9 bases short, with 17 bases between. The CDR3 DNA is TGCAGCGTTTCGAAGGGATCGGGACGGCCCCAGCATTTT. Translating it yields CSVSKGSGRPQHF.

The gene calls are TRBV29-1 and TRBJ2-1; D ambiguous. CDR3 size: 13 residues. The V gene lost 5 bases and the J gene lost 6 bases, with 14 bases spanning the gap. Per the germline V gene, CDR1 is SQVTM and CDR2 is ANQGSEA. CDR3 nucleotides: TGCAGCGTTCTCACCTTTAGAGGCAATGAGCAGTTCTTC. Encoded protein: CSVLTFRGNEQFF.

The rearrangement uses TRBV13 and TRBJ1-1; 9 bases fit TRBD1. The CDR3 is 15 amino acids. The germline CDR1 and CDR2 sequences are PRHDT and FYEKMQ (reference sequence). Trimming took 5 bases from V and 7 from J; bases not matched to a gene: 11. The CDR3 DNA reads TGTGCCAGCAGCCTCACAGGGGGCGAGTATGGTGAAGCTTTCTTT. Protein sequence: CASSLTGGEYGEAFF.

The chain has TRBV5-6 and TRBJ2-2, with 9 bases matching TRBD2. This CDR3 contains 15 residues. Trimming removed 6 bases from V and 7 bases from J; junction bases left unmatched: 10. Germline values: CDR1 SGHDT, CDR2 YYEEEE. DNA of the CDR3: TGTGCCAGCATCGGGAGCGGGGGGCCTGACGGGGAGCTGTTTTTT. This codes for CASIGSGGPDGELFF. The full variable domain, in which reference TRBV5-6 and TRBJ2-2 provide the parts outside the CDR3, is DAGVTQSPTHLIKTRGQQVTLRCSPKSGHDTVSWYQQALGQGPQFIFQYYEEEERQRGNFPDRFSGHQFPNYSSELNVNALLLGDSALYLCASIGSGGPDGELFFGEGSRLTVL.

The V call is TRBV7-9, the J call TRBJ2-3; D is tentatively TRBD1 or TRBD2 (6 bases each). The germline gives CDR1 SEHNR, CDR2 FQNEAQ (reference sequence). CDR3 length: 15 amino acids. V shed 5 bases and J shed 1 base, with 13 bases lying between them. The CDR3, as DNA: TGTGCCAGCAGCCCCGGGGGCTCGCGCACAGATACGCAGTATTTT. Encoded protein: CASSPGGSRTDTQYF.

This clone has only one observation. The rearrangement links TRBV27 to TRBJ2-7; D uncertain. V lost 5 bases and J lost 5, with 10 bases in between. The CDR3 contains 12 residues. CDR1 is MNHEY, CDR2 SMNVEV, per germline (reference sequence). The CDR3 DNA is TGTGCCAGCAGTGACGGCCTCGACGAGCAGTACTTC. It yields the protein CASSDGLDEQYF.

The chain carries TRBV4-1 and TRBJ1-2; 7 nucleotides align to TRBD1. The CDR3 loop spans 15 amino acids. The V segment lost 1 base and the J segment 3 bases; nucleotides outside the gene matches: 5. Germline V gene lookup returns CDR1 MGHRA and CDR2 YSYEKL. CDR3 nucleotide sequence: TGCGCCAGCAGCCAAGGCAGACAGGGAGACTATGGCTACACCTTC. It specifies CASSQGRQGDYGYTF.

The CDR3 DNA is TGCGCCAGCAGCGAAAACACCGGGGAGCTGTTTTTT. It codes for CASSENTGELFF. The chain employs TRBV5-1 and TRBJ2-2; D not certain. Trimming cost V 4 bases and J 2 bases, with 3 bases left between them. The CDR3 spans 12 residues. CDR1 is SGHRS and CDR2 is YFSETQ in the germline V gene. The full variable domain, completed using reference TRBV5-1 and TRBJ2-2, is KAGVTQTPRYLIKTRGQQVTLSCSPISGHRSVSWYQQTPGQGLQFLFEYFSETQRNKGNFPGRFSGRQFSNSRSEMNVSTLELGDSALYLCASSENTGELFFGEGSRLTVL.